The sequence of this T cell receptor beta chain was determined in a study of T cell repertoires in cytomegalovirus infection. Looking at the study overall: Signatures in public TCR beta sequences pointed to both CMV infection and matching HLA type. Study-level points and caveats: There were carriers of CMV plus the relevant HLA, and cumulative public TCR beta family frequency identified them.

About this clonotype: As yet, its antigen is unknown.

TCRdb called the reads again in MiXCR, with one record for every CDR3 protein. The table lists fewer than 55,000 distinct CDR3 sequences, roughly a fifth of them singletons. The source was CD8+ T cells from cultured PBMCs, collected from culture after CMV antigen stimulation. This clonotype originated in a human donor in good health (CMV status not recorded). Some clones in this sample may be carry-over from other donors' samples.

The CDR3 DNA reads TGTGCCACCAGCCCCACCCAAAGCAGGGGGACCTCCTACGAGCAGTACTTC. It encodes CATSPTQSRGTSYEQYF. The genes are TRBV15 and TRBJ2-7; TRBD1 matches 7 bases. From germline, CDR1 is LNHNV and CDR2 YYDKDF (reference sequence). The CDR3 runs 17 residues. Trimming cost V 5 bases and J 0 bases; bases outside gene matches: 13.